Shown below are 12 T cell receptor beta chains from a single sample sequenced in a study of T cell repertoires in cytomegalovirus infection. TCRdb analysed the reads with MiXCR anew, one entry per CDR3 protein. Among 450,000 to 550,000 distinct CDR3 sequences listed, about 15% were seen once. Sequences were obtained from CD8+ T cells from PBMCs. The receptor source for this set is a human donor in good health (CMV status not recorded). Some clones in this sample may be carry-over from other donors' samples.

The V call is TRBV27, the J call TRBJ1-6; 10 nucleotides match TRBD1. Looked up from germline, CDR1 is MNHEY and CDR2 is SMNVEV (reference sequence). The CDR3 is made up of 14 amino acids. Losses at the gene ends were 8 bases for V and 6 bases for J; bases not matched to a gene: 4. CDR3 nucleotides: TGTGCCAGCCGACAGGGGGCGGGTAATTCACCCCTCCACTTT. Translated, it gives CASRQGAGNSPLHF.

This clonotype was picked up many times. CDR3 sequence: CASSDAGTSGGPYETQYF. The CDR3 coding sequence is TGTGCCAGCAGCGACGCCGGGACTAGCGGGGGGCCGTATGAGACCCAGTACTTC. V is TRBV11-2 and J is TRBJ2-5, with 15 bases matching TRBD2. The CDR3 totals 18 residues. Germline loops: CDR1 SGHAT, CDR2 FQNNGV. V was pared by 5 bases and J by 5 bases, with 12 bases of the junction left unmatched.

This clonotype was seen ten or more times. The CDR3 is CASSFRGGGDTDTQYF. CDR3 in DNA: TGTGCCAGCAGCTTTCGCGGGGGGGGAGACACAGATACGCAGTATTTT. The chain links TRBV7-8 to TRBJ2-3; 9 nucleotides align to TRBD2. Germline assignment: CDR1 SGHVS and CDR2 FQNEAQ. The V gene end was trimmed by 3 bases and the J gene end by 2 bases; junction bases not matched to a gene: 6. This CDR3 is built from 16 residues.

This clonotype appeared many times. CDR3 amino acids: CASRTLRNEQFF. The CDR3 nucleotides read TGTGCCAGCAGAACTCTCCGCAATGAGCAGTTCTTC. The J gene is TRBJ2-1, the V gene TRBV7-9; D remains ambiguous. This CDR3 region has 12 residues. Trimming removed 6 bases from V and 6 bases from J, with 9 bases in between. Germline lookup yields CDR1 SEHNR and CDR2 FQNEAQ (reference sequence).

In this sample, this clonotype turned up a few times. The chain employs TRBV5-6 and TRBJ1-1, with D tentatively TRBD1 (6 bases). The V end was cut by 4 bases, the J end by 7 bases, with 11 bases between. Germline-derived CDR1 and CDR2 are SGHDT and YYEEEE. CDR3 length equals 12 residues. CDR3 amino acids: CASSNDRSEAFF. The CDR3, as DNA: TGTGCCAGCAGCAACGACAGGAGTGAAGCTTTCTTT.

There are many counts of this clonotype. The rearrangement links TRBV7-9 to TRBJ2-1, with TRBD2 matching over 13 bases. The length of the CDR3 is 17 residues. Looked up from germline, CDR1 is SEHNR and CDR2 is FQNEAQ (reference sequence). Trimming removed 2 bases from V and 5 bases from J; junction bases left unmatched: 6. DNA of the CDR3: TGTGCCAGCAGCTTAAGACTAGCGGGAGGTGGGGACAATGAGCAGTTCTTC. Its protein product is CASSLRLAGGGDNEQFF. The whole variable domain, filled in from reference TRBV7-9 and TRBJ2-1, reads DTGVSQNPRHKITKRGQNVTFRCDPISEHNRLYWYRQTLGQGPEFLTYFQNEAQLEKSRLLSDRFSAERPKGSFSTLEIQRTEQGDSAMYLCASSLRLAGGGDNEQFFGPGTRLTVL.

This clonotype was counted ten times or more. The V and J genes are TRBV7-6 and TRBJ2-7, with 9 bases matching TRBD1. V lost 8 bases, J lost 5 bases, and 13 bases stayed unmatched. The germline gives CDR1 SGHVS, CDR2 FNYEAQ. The CDR3 runs 15 residues. The CDR3 sequence is CASSRVGTGFDEQYF. DNA for the CDR3: TGTGCCAGCTCGCGGGTAGGGACAGGGTTTGACGAGCAGTACTTC. Full variable domain (outside the CDR3, taken from reference TRBV7-6 and TRBJ2-7): GAGVSQSPRYKVTKRGQDVALRCDPISGHVSLYWYRQALGQGPEFLTYFNYEAQQDKSGLPNDRFSAERPEGSISTLTIQRTEQRDSAMYRCASSRVGTGFDEQYFGPGTRLTVT.

In this sample, this clonotype turned up many times. The CDR3 bases are TGTGCCAGCAGCCCACATACGAAGAACACTGAAGCTTTCTTT. This encodes CASSPHTKNTEAFF. The rearrangement joins TRBV7-9 to TRBJ1-1, with D unclear. Trimming pared 5 bases from V and 1 base from J, leaving 11 bases between. The length of the CDR3 is 14 residues. Germline V CDR1 and CDR2: SEHNR, FQNEAQ (reference sequence).

This clonotype was counted at least ten times. The CDR3, as DNA: TGTGCCAGCAGCTCCCCTCAAGGGGGTTCCTACAATGAGCAGTTCTTC. It is translated as CASSSPQGGSYNEQFF. The J gene is TRBJ2-1, the V gene TRBV7-6, with a weak D call TRBD1 (6 bases). Per germline, CDR1 SGHVS and CDR2 FNYEAQ. Trimming stripped 4 bases from V and 1 base from J, with 14 bases between. This CDR3 spans 16 amino acids.

The gene calls are TRBV5-4 and TRBJ1-1; no definite D call. This CDR3 comprises 14 residues. The germline CDR1 and CDR2 sequences are SGHNT and YYREEE (reference sequence). V was trimmed by 0 bases and J by 0 bases, leaving 6 bases between them. CDR3 protein: CASSLERLNTEAFF. The CDR3, as DNA: TGTGCCAGCAGCTTGGAACGATTGAACACTGAAGCTTTCTTT.

This clonotype was seen repeatedly, ten times or more. CDR3 DNA sequence: TGTGCCAGCAGTTTCCTCAGGGGCCAGGGCACTGAAGCTTTCTTT. As protein: CASSFLRGQGTEAFF. This chain joins TRBV12-3 or TRBV12-4 and TRBJ1-1; D is possibly TRBD1 (6 bases). V was trimmed by 3 bases and J by 4 bases, leaving 15 bases between them. This CDR3 spans 15 amino acids.

As to this clonotype: An end of the junction differs from the germline gene, which may be a read error. The chain couples TRBV25-1 to TRBJ2-1; TRBD2 matches at 8 bases. Germline V gene sequence: CDR1 MGHDK, CDR2 SYGVNS. The CDR3 runs 13 residues. The CDR3 coding sequence is TGTGGCAGCAAAGGACTAGCCCGTAATGAGCAGTTCTTC. Its protein is CGSKGLARNEQFF.